The source of this T cell receptor (beta chain) is a study of blood T cells in healthy people across ages (dated by TCRdb to between 2014 and 2017). As for the study more broadly: In model experiments, template switching captured roughly one uniquely barcoded TCR beta cDNA molecule for every two T cells. Two additional independent replicas of 1 million unique cDNA reads from the same blood draw were analyzed for two donors (one aged 18 to 30 and one aged 80 or older). Age-related changes in TCR beta repertoire diversity were measured in the study by deep sequencing normalized with unique cDNA molecular identifiers. Four age groups were formed from the donors: young (average around 15 years), middle-aged (approximately 39), aged (about 62) and long-lived (approximately 80). To avoid experimental bias, donors of different ages were distributed randomly across sequencing lanes. The paper as a whole reports these results and caveats: The CMV infection status of donors was not known, potentially confounding age-related changes in expanded clonotypes. Compared with the aged group, the long-lived group had more naive CD4+ T cells, fewer expanded clones and increased TCR diversity, suggesting age selection. Estimates of total diversity based on one million sequenced T cells were regarded as lower bounds and as underestimates. There was a strong correlation between observed TCR beta diversity and the percentage of naive T cells measured by flow cytometry. As age increased, observed TCR beta diversity per million T cells dropped in a roughly linear way, and a significant reduction was already evident by age roughly 36. Bulk unsorted PBMC profiling prevented conclusive comparison of naive and antigen-experienced compartments.

Measured from the cysteine to the phenylalanine, the CDR3 is 13 residues long. Of the read, only the CDR3 DNA is kept; its 39 bases are in frame from base 1. A distance of 11 bases separates the germline ends of V and J, which lose 5 bases and 3 bases respectively. The germline V gene yields SGHVS for CDR1 and FQNEAQ for CDR2. Receptors were amplified or captured by 5' RACE. Sequencing relied on an Illumina HiSeq 2500. A second PCR of about 7 to 12 cycles was performed with a sample-barcoded 5' primer and a J-beta primer mix. A unique molecular identifier was introduced onto each TCR beta cDNA molecule by a template-switch 5' adaptor carrying 12 random nucleotides. Each sample yielded at least 2.5 million CDR3-containing paired-end reads. The Mint cDNA synthesis kit, primed by a TRBC-specific oligonucleotide, was used to synthesize first-strand cDNA from all RNA. After uracil-DNA glycosylase treatment, a first 18-cycle PCR used universal primers M1SS and BC2_uni_R on all cDNA. The authors' analysis ran thus. For normalization, 1 million high-quality reads were randomly selected from each sample, with every read carrying a distinct molecular identifier. Reads sharing molecular identifiers were discarded rather than binned into consensus sequences. MiTCR, set to a Q25 quality threshold and the strictest error-elimination algorithm, was used for CDR3 identification, clonotype clustering and error correction. A nonparametric unseen species model using Euler transformation provided a lower-bound estimate of total TCR beta diversity. TCRdb reanalyzed the raw reads on its own, using fastp at Q25 for trimming and MiXCR for clone calling, and kept in-frame beta chains. Rows are unified per CDR3 protein, each entry keeping the most common DNA and genes. These V and J calls rely on TCRdb rather than the paper's analysis. The sample includes about 620,000 distinct CDR3 sequences, with around a fifth observed a single time. The ten largest account for roughly 3.4% of the sample.

Systemically healthy Caucasian individuals from Russia, 39 in total and aged roughly 6 to 95 years, were included as donors. Around 9.8 milliliters of peripheral blood were collected from each donor into EDTA-treated Vacutainer tubes. Ficoll-Paque density-gradient centrifugation was used to isolate PBMCs, with at least 6.5 million per sample. Trizol reagent was used to extract total RNA from the PBMCs, yielding at least 5 micrograms per sample. For every donor, an aliquot of PBMCs went through flow cytometry to measure the percentages of naive CD45RAhigh/CD27high T cells. Points on this clonotype: The clone's antigen remains unknown. Base quality data are lacking; no much larger clone is found one base away.

Recombination connected TRBV7-8 to TRBJ2-7; the D region possibly corresponds to TRBD1 (6 bases align). The TCR originated in a man aged 70 or older in good health. Sequenced sample: blood. The nucleotide sequence is TGTGCCAGCAGCCCGGGACACTACTACGAGCAGTACTTC. Its protein product is CASSPGHYYEQYF.